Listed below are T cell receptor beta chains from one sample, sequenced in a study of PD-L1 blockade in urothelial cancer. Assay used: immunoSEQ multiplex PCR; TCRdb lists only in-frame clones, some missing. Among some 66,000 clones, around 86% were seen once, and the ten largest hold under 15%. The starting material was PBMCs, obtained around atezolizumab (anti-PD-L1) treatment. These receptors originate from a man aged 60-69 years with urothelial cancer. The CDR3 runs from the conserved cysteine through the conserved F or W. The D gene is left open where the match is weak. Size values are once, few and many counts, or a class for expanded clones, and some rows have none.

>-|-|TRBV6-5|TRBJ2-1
TGTGCCAGCACTCGCGGGGGCGAGCAGTTCTTC
CASTRGGEQFF
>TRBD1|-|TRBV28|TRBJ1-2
TGTGCCAGCAGATTTATTGACAGGGGTGGGCATGGCTACACCTTC
CASRFIDRGGHGYTF
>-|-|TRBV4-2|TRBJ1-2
TGTGCCAGCAGCCAAAACAGGGTCTCAGGCTACACCTTC
CASSQNRVSGYTF
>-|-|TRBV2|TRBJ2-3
TGTGCCAGCAGTGGGTCTAGGGGCCTCACAGATACGCAGTATTTT
CASSGSRGLTDTQYF
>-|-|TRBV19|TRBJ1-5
TGTGCCAGTAGTATGAGGGCGGGCGGAAATCAGCCCCAGCATTTT
CASSMRAGGNQPQHF
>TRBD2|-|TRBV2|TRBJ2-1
TGTGCCAGCAGTCTTAGCGGGGGGGGCGATGAGCAGTTCTTC
CASSLSGGGDEQFF
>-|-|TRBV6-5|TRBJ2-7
TGTGCCAGCAGTACATCCTACGAGCAGTACTTC
CASSTSYEQYF
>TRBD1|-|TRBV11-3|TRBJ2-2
TGTGCCAGCGGAAGGAGGACAGGGAACACCGGGGAGCTGTTTTTT
CASGRRTGNTGELFF
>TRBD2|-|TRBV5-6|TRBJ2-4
TGTGCCAGCAGCTTGGATGGGGGGGACATTCAGTACTTC
CASSLDGGDIQYF
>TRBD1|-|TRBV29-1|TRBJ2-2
TGCAGCGGACGGACAGGGGTGGGCGGGGAGCTGTTTTTT
CSGRTGVGGELFF
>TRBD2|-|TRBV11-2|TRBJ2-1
TGTGCCAGCAGCTCTGGACTAGCGGGATTCTACAATGAGCAGTTCTTC
CASSSGLAGFYNEQFF
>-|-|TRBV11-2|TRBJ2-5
TGTGCCAGCAGCCAAGGGGTTAAGACGTACCAAGAGACCCAGTACTTC
CASSQGVKTYQETQYF
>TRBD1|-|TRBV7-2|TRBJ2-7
TGTGCCAGCAGCTTAGGGGGGACAGACTACGAGCAGTACTTC
CASSLGGTDYEQYF
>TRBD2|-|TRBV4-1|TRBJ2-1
TGCGCCAGCCGGTTTGGCACGGGGGGAGAGCAGTTCTTC
CASRFGTGGEQFF
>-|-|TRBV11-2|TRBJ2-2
TGTGCCAGCAGCCACGACAATACGAACACCGGGGAGCTGTTTTTT
CASSHDNTNTGELFF
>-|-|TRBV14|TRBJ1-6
TGTGCCAGCAGCCATCCAGGTGACTCCTATAATTCACCCCTCCACTTT
CASSHPGDSYNSPLHF
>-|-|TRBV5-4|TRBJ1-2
TGTGCCAGCAGCTCTGCCAGACTACCCGCGGATTGGGCCTTC
CASSSARLPADWAF
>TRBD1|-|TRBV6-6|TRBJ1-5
TGTGCCAGCAGTTCGACAGGGCAGTATCAGCCCCAGCATTTT
CASSSTGQYQPQHF
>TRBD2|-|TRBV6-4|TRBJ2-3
TGTGCCAGCAGTGAAGTAGCGGGGGCGACAGATACGCAGTATTTT
CASSEVAGATDTQYF
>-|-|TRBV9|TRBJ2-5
TGTGCCAGCAGCGTAGATGGTCAGGGAAGGGAGACCCAGTACTTC
CASSVDGQGRETQYF
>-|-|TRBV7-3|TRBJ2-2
TGTGCCAGCAGCGCTGGGACATTGGGGGAGCTGTTTTTT
CASSAGTLGELFF
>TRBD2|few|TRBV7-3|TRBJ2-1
TGTGCCAGCAGCTTAAAAATGGGACTAGCGGGGGCCCATGAGCAGTTCTTC
CASSLKMGLAGAHEQFF
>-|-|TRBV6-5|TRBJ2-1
TGTGCCAGCAGTTACTCGGCAGGGAACTCCTACAATGAGCAGTTCTTC
CASSYSAGNSYNEQFF
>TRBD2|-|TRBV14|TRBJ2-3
TGTGCCAGCAGCCAAGTAAATAGCCCGGGGGGGACAGATACGCAGTATTTT
CASSQVNSPGGTDTQYF
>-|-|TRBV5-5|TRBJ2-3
TGTGCCAGCAGGGGAGTACAGGGGGGGCGAGCAGATACGCAGTATTTT
CASRGVQGGRADTQYF
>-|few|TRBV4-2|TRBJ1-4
TGTGCCAGCAGCCAAGATGGGGGCAGGGTTCGCGAAAAACTGTTTTTT
CASSQDGGRVREKLFF
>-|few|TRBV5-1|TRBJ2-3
TGCGCCAGCAGCCCGGGACTGAGCACAGATACGCAGTATTTT
CASSPGLSTDTQYF
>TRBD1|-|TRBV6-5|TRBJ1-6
TGTGCCAGCAGTTGGGACAGGGAGGCTTCACCCCTCCACTTT
CASSWDREASPLHF
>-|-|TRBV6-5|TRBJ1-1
TGTGCCAGCAGTTACCGGCGGGGCTCCAAAGCTTTCTTT
CASSYRRGSKAFF